This T cell receptor (beta chain) was found in a study of Graves' ophthalmopathy and Graves' hyperthyroidism. The sequenced template was RNA, covering the TCR beta CDR3 region. The first round was an RT-PCR with HTBI primers, and the second round was a multiplex PCR. Via MiXCR, TCRdb re-called the multiplex PCR reads, giving one row per CDR3 protein. In the table there are 23,000 or so distinct CDR3 sequences, nearly 50% of which are singletons. Where ophthalmopathy was absent within 18 months of follow-up, hyperthyroidism was stable. Physicians reached a diagnosis by relying on clinical symptoms, serum thyroxine, TRAb, thyroid ultrasound and orbital computed tomography. V was trimmed by 3 bases and J by 9 bases, leaving 9 bases between them. Germline CDR1 reads SEHNR; CDR2 reads FQNEAQ (reference sequence). The CDR3 has 12 residues.

The sequenced sample was peripheral blood. This TCR was recovered from an adult woman with stable Graves' hyperthyroidism. This chain joins TRBV7-9 and TRBJ2-4, with D possibly matching TRBD2 (5 bases). CDR3 loop: CASSFGKGIQYF. The DNA of the CDR3 is TGTGCCAGCAGCTTCGGGAAAGGCATTCAGTACTTC.